The T cell receptor beta chain described here comes from a study of blood T cell repertoires in COVID-19. Overall study: Sites in the United States, Italy and Spain provided acute and convalescent COVID-19 samples. Sources were T cells, B-cell-depleted T cells, or PBMCs; the material itself was cDNA or gDNA.

This CDR3 has 14 amino acids. Germline values: CDR1 SGHRS, CDR2 YFSETQ. V shed 4 bases and J shed 6 bases, with 16 bases lying between them. In the study's own analysis: Counts of nucleated cells, estimated from reference gene primer amplification, were obtained. TCRdb's copy holds only in-frame clones and misses some; the assay was immunoSEQ multiplex PCR. The V and J calls and clone size come from that table; D and trimming were worked out from the DNA. The sample carries 99,000 or so clones, over 80% recorded once. This clone was counted only a few times. This clonotype was sampled from a man aged 65-85 years with active or convalescent COVID-19. The chain uses TRBV5-1 and TRBJ1-2; D is undetermined. The specimen was peripheral blood. This CDR3 is CASSAGLGRDGYTF. For the CDR3, the DNA is TGCGCCAGCAGCGCGGGTCTCGGAAGGGATGGCTACACCTTC.